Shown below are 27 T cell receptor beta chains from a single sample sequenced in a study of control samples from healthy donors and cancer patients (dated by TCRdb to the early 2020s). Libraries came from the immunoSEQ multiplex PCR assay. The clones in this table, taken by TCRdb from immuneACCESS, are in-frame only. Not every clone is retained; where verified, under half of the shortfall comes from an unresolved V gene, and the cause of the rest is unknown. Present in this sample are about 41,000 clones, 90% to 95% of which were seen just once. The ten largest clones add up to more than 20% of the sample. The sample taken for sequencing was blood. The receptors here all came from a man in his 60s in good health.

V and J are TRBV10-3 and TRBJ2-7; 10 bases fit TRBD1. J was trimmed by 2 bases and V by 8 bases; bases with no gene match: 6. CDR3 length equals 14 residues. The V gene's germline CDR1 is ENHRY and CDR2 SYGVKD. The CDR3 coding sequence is TGTGCCATCTCGGGGGACAGGGGTACCTACGAGCAGTACTTC. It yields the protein CAISGDRGTYEQYF.

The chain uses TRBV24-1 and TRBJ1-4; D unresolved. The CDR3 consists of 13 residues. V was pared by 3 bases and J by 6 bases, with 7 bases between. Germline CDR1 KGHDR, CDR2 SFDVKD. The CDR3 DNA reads TGTGCCACCAGTGATAGTCAGGATGAAAAACTGTTTTTT. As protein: CATSDSQDEKLFF.

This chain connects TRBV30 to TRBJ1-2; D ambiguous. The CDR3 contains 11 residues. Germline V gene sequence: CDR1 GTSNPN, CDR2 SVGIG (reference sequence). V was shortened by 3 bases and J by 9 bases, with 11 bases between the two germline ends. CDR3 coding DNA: TGTGCCTGGAGCGGCACTAGGAGCTACACCTTC. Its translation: CAWSGTRSYTF. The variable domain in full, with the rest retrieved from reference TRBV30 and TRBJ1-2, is SQTIHQWPATLVQPVGSPLSLECTVEGTSNPNLYWYRQAAGRGLQLLFYSVGIGQISSEVPQNLSASRPQDRQFILSSKKLLLSDSGFYLCAWSGTRSYTFGSGTRLTVV.

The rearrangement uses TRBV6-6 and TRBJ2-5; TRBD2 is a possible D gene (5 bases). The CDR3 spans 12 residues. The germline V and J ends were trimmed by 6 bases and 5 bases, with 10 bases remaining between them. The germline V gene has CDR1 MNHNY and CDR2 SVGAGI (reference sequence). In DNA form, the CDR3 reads TGTGCCAGCAGGGCTACGGGGGAGACCCAGTACTTC. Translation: CASRATGETQYF.

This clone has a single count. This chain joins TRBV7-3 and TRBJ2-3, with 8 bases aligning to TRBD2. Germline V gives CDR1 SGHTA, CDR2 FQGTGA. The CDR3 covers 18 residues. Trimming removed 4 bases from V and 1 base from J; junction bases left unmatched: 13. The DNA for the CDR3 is TGTGCCAGCAGCTCCCCCTTCTCGGGAGGGCCCGGCACAGATACGCAGTATTTT. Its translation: CASSSPFSGGPGTDTQYF.

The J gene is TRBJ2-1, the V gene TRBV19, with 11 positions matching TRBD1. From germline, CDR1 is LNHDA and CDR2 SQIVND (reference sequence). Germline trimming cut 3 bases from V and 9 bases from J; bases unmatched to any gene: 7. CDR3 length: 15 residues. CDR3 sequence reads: CASSILRTGGSEQFF. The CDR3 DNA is TGTGCCAGTAGTATCCTTCGGACAGGGGGCAGTGAGCAGTTCTTC.

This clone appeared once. This chain's CDR3 is CASSPKDRAGNEKLFF. Here the CDR3 DNA reads TGTGCCAGCAGCCCTAAGGACAGGGCGGGGAATGAAAAACTGTTTTTT. V usage is TRBV7-9 and J usage is TRBJ1-4; 8 bases are shared with TRBD1. This CDR3 is 16 amino acids long. Germline CDR1 reads SEHNR; CDR2 reads FQNEAQ (reference sequence). With 5 bases clipped from V and 5 bases from J, the junction kept 10 bases outside the gene matches. Filled out from reference TRBV7-9 and TRBJ1-4, the complete variable domain reads DTGVSQNPRHKITKRGQNVTFRCDPISEHNRLYWYRQTLGQGPEFLTYFQNEAQLEKSRLLSDRFSAERPKGSFSTLEIQRTEQGDSAMYLCASSPKDRAGNEKLFFGSGTQLSVL.

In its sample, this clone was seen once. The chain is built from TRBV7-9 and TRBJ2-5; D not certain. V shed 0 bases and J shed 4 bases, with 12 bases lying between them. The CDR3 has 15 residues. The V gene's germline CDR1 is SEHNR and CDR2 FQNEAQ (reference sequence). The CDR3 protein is CASSLAGAGAETQYF. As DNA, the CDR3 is TGTGCCAGCAGCTTAGCGGGCGCAGGTGCAGAGACCCAGTACTTC.

The CDR3 DNA reads TGCGCCAGCAGTTTCGACACGGGGAACACTGAAGCTTTCTTT. It codes for CASSFDTGNTEAFF. This chain links TRBV5-1 with TRBJ1-1; D unclear. V was clipped by 5 bases and J by 1 base, with 12 bases between them. CDR3 length equals 14 residues. Per germline, CDR1 SGHRS and CDR2 YFSETQ.

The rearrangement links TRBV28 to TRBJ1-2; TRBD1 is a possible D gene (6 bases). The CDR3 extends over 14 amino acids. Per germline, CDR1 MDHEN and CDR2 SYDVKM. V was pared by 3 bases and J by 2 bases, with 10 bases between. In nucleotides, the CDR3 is TGTGCCAGCAGTTTTCCGGGACAAAACTATGGCTACACCTTC. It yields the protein CASSFPGQNYGYTF.

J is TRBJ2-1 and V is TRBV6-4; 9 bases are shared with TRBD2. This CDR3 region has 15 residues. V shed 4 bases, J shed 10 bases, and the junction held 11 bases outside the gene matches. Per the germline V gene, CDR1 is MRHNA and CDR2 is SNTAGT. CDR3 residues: CASSGEAGGSREQFF. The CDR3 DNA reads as TGTGCCAGCAGTGGGGAAGCGGGAGGCTCTAGGGAGCAGTTCTTC.

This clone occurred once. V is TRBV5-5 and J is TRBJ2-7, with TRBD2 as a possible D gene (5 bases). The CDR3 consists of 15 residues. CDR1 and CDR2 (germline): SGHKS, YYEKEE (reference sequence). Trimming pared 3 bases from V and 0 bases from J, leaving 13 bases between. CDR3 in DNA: TGTGCCAGCAGCTCTCGAGAGCGGAGCTCCTACGAGCAGTACTTC. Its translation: CASSSRERSSYEQYF.

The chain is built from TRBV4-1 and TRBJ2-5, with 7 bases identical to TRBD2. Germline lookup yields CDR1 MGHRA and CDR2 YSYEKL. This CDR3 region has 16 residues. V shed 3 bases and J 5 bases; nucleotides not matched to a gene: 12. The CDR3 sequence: CASSHEGLVGMETQYF. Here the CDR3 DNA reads TGCGCCAGCAGCCATGAAGGACTAGTGGGGATGGAGACCCAGTACTTC.

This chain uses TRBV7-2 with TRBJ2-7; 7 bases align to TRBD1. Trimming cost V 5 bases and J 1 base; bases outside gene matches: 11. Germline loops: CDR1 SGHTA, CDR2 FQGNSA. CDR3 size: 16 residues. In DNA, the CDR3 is TGTGCCAGCAGCAGCCCAGGGGGAGCGTTTTCCTACGAGCAGTACTTC. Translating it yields CASSSPGGAFSYEQYF.

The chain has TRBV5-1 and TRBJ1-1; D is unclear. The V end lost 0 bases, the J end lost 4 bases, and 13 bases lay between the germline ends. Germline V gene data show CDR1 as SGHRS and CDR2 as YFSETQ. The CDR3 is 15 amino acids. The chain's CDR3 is CASSLAPDLGTEAFF. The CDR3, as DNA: TGCGCCAGCAGCTTGGCCCCCGATTTGGGCACTGAAGCTTTCTTT.

The CDR3 DNA is TGTGCCAGTAGTCCGGGGACTAGCCCCGGGAATGAGCAGTTCTTC. Amino acid sequence: CASSPGTSPGNEQFF. V gene TRBV19 combines with J gene TRBJ2-1, with TRBD2 matching over 9 bases. Germline CDR1 LNHDA, CDR2 SQIVND (reference sequence). The junction had 9 bases not matched to a gene; V was cut back by 5 bases and J by 7 bases. The CDR3 is made up of 15 amino acids.

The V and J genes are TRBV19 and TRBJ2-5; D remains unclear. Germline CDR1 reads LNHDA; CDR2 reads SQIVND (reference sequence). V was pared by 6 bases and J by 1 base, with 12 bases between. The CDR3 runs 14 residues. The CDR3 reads CASSKWGSQETQYF. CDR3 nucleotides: TGTGCCAGTAGCAAATGGGGTAGCCAAGAGACCCAGTACTTC.

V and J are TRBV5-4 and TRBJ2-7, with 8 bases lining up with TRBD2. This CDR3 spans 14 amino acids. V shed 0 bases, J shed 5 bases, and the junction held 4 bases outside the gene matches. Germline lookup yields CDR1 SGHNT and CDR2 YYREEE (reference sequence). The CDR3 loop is CASSLAGGLDEQYF. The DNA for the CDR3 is TGTGCCAGCAGCTTGGCGGGAGGGTTGGACGAGCAGTACTTC.

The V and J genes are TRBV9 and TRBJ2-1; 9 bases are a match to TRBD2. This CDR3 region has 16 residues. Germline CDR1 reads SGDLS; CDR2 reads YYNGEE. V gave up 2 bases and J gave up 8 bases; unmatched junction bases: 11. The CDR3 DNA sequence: TGTGCCAGCAGCGTCCCGGTAGCGGGAGTTTCCGATGAGCAGTTCTTC. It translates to CASSVPVAGVSDEQFF.

For the CDR3, the DNA is TGTGCCACCGGAGGTCCGGGGATCGGCTTTTACAATGAGCAGTTCTTC. Its protein product is CATGGPGIGFYNEQFF. The chain uses TRBV24-1 and TRBJ2-1, with D maybe TRBD2 (5 bases). Between the trimmed V and J ends, which lost 9 bases and 4 bases, there was a span of 21 bases. From germline, CDR1 is KGHDR and CDR2 SFDVKD. This CDR3 contains 16 residues.

CDR3 sequence (DNA): TGTGCCATCAGAGGTGGGACCGGGACTAGCATTGATGAGCAGTTCTTC. Amino acids: CAIRGGTGTSIDEQFF. The rearrangement uses TRBV10-3 and TRBJ2-1; 9 positions agree with TRBD2. The germline V gene has CDR1 ENHRY and CDR2 SYGVKD. The CDR3 contains 16 residues. V trimming: 6 bases; J trimming: 8 bases; junction bases outside the gene matches: 14.

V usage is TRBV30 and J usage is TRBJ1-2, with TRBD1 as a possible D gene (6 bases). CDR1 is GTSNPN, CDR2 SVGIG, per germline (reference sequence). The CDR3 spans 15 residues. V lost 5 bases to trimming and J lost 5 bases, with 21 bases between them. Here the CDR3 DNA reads TGTGCCTGGTCCGGGACACGCTTCGGGAAATATGGCTACACCTTC. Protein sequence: CAWSGTRFGKYGYTF. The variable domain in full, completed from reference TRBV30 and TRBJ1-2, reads SQTIHQWPATLVQPVGSPLSLECTVEGTSNPNLYWYRQAAGRGLQLLFYSVGIGQISSEVPQNLSASRPQDRQFILSSKKLLLSDSGFYLCAWSGTRFGKYGYTFGSGTRLTVV.

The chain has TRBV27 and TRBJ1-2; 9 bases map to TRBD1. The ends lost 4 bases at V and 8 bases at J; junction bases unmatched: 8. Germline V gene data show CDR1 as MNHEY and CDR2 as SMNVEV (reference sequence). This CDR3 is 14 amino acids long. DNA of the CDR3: TGTGCCAGCAGTTCCTGGGACAGGGTTGGCGGCTACACCTTC. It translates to CASSSWDRVGGYTF.

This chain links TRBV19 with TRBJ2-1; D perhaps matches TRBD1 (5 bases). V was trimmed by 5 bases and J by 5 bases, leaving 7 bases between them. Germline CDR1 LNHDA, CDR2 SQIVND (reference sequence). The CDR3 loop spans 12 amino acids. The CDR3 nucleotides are TGTGCCAGTAGTGTCAGGGACAATGAGCAGTTCTTC. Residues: CASSVRDNEQFF. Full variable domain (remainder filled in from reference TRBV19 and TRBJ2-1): DGGITQSPKYLFRKEGQNVTLSCEQNLNHDAMYWYRQDPGQGLRLIYYSQIVNDFQKGDIAEGYSVSREKKESFPLTVTSAQKNPTAFYLCASSVRDNEQFFGPGTRLTVL.

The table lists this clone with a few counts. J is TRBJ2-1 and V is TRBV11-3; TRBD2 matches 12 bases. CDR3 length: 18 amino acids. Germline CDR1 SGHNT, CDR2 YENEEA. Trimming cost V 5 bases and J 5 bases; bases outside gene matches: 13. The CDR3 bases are TGTGCCAGCAGCCACGGGACAGGCGGACTAGCGGGGCACAATGAGCAGTTCTTC. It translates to CASSHGTGGLAGHNEQFF.

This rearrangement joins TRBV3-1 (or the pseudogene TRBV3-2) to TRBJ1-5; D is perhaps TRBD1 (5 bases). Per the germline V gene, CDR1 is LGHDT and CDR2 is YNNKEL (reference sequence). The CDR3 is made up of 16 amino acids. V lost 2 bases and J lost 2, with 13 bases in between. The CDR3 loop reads CASSQNIGGGNQPQHF. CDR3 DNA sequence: TGTGCCAGCAGCCAAAACATCGGGGGTGGCAATCAGCCCCAGCATTTT.

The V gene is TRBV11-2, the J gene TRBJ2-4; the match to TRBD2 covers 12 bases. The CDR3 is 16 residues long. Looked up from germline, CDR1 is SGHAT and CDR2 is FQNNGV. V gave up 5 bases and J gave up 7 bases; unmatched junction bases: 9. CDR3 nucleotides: TGTGCCAGCAGCCCTAGACTAGCGGGAGCTTCGAACATTCAGTACTTC. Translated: CASSPRLAGASNIQYF.